Following are 31 T cell receptor beta chains from one sample sequenced in a study of cytomegalovirus exposure and HLA in healthy donors. The PCR employed 60 Vbeta primers together with 13 Jbeta primers. Profiled with immunoSEQ multiplex PCR; TCRdb holds only in-frame clones, not every one. This table holds approximately 140,000 clones, around 66% found once. Sequencing was carried out using PBMCs. The receptor set was obtained from a woman aged 60-75 years in good health and CMV-seronegative.

The CDR3 sequence is CASSTSRQGRTDTQYF. The CDR3 region has the DNA TGTGCCAGTAGTACCAGTAGACAGGGACGCACAGATACGCAGTATTTT. The chain joins TRBV19 to TRBJ2-3; TRBD1 matches 7 bases. This CDR3 is built from 16 residues. J gave up 1 base and V 4 bases, and 8 bases lay outside the gene matches. CDR1 and CDR2 (germline): LNHDA, SQIVND (reference sequence).

The chain employs TRBV9 and TRBJ2-1; the match to TRBD2 covers 9 bases. CDR3 length equals 17 residues. Trimming took 3 bases from V and 6 from J; bases not matched to a gene: 13. Germline V CDR1 and CDR2: SGDLS, YYNGEE. The CDR3 here is CASSAATGAGGSNEQFF. CDR3 DNA sequence: TGTGCCAGCAGCGCCGCTACCGGGGCGGGGGGGTCCAATGAGCAGTTCTTC.

This chain links TRBV7-9 with TRBJ2-7; D not resolved. Germline V gene sequence: CDR1 SEHNR, CDR2 FQNEAQ (reference sequence). Trimming removed 2 bases from V and 1 base from J, with 12 bases in between. CDR3 length: 15 amino acids. The CDR3: CASSLISGRSYEQYF. CDR3 coding DNA: TGTGCCAGCAGCTTAATTTCAGGCAGGTCCTACGAGCAGTACTTC.

The chain joins TRBV5-6 to TRBJ2-3, with 10 bases identical to TRBD1. The CDR3 spans 16 residues. Germline V lookup: CDR1 SGHDT, CDR2 YYEEEE. The ends lost 4 bases at V and 6 bases at J; junction bases unmatched: 11. CDR3 region: CASSLGQGGARDTQYF. Written as DNA, the CDR3 is TGTGCCAGCAGCCTCGGACAGGGGGGAGCCCGCGATACGCAGTATTTT.

The rearrangement links TRBV5-1 to TRBJ2-7, with D possibly TRBD1 on 6 matching bases. The CDR3 runs 11 residues. Trimming left V 4 bases short and J 6 bases short, with 8 bases between. Germline CDR1 is SGHRS and CDR2 is YFSETQ. In DNA, the CDR3 is TGCGCCAGCAGCCTACAGGGCGAGCAGTACTTC. Amino acid sequence: CASSLQGEQYF.

The chain's CDR3 is CASSLRGGGTGGMNTEAFF. The CDR3 bases are TGTGCCAGCAGTTTAAGGGGTGGGGGGACAGGGGGGATGAACACTGAAGCTTTCTTT. The chain couples TRBV27 to TRBJ1-1; TRBD1 matches at 11 bases. Germline CDR1 MNHEY, CDR2 SMNVEV (reference sequence). This CDR3 spans 19 amino acids. V shed 2 bases and J 0 bases; nucleotides not matched to a gene: 11.

V gene TRBV7-2 combines with J gene TRBJ1-4; TRBD1 is a possible D gene (5 bases). Germline assignment: CDR1 SGHTA and CDR2 FQGNSA. The CDR3 has 14 amino acids. V gave up 5 bases and J gave up 4 bases, with 11 bases separating them. The CDR3 nucleotides read TGTGCCAGCAGCCCTCAGGGAAGTAATGAAAAACTGTTTTTT. It codes for CASSPQGSNEKLFF.

J is TRBJ1-3 and V is TRBV5-4, with D hard to call. CDR3 length equals 16 residues. The ends were cut back, 0 bases at V and 0 bases at J, with 10 bases in the middle. Germline CDR1 reads SGHNT; CDR2 reads YYREEE (reference sequence). The CDR3 coding sequence is TGTGCCAGCAGCTTGGCCAGTACCAGCTCTGGAAACACCATATATTTT. It specifies CASSLASTSSGNTIYF.

This clone was detected ten times or more. Written as DNA, the CDR3 is TGTGCCAGCAGTCCCCGGGGGGCAACTAATGAAAAACTGTTTTTT. Protein: CASSPRGATNEKLFF. This chain uses TRBV6-5 with TRBJ1-4; tentative D call: TRBD1 (5 bases). The CDR3 has 15 residues. Germline values: CDR1 MNHEY, CDR2 SVGAGI. The ends were cut back, 5 bases at V and 0 bases at J, with 10 bases in the middle.

The rearrangement joins TRBV4-3 to TRBJ2-3, with D possibly being TRBD2 (6 bases). This CDR3 region has 13 residues. Trimming took 5 bases from V and 6 from J, leaving 12 bases between them. Germline-derived CDR1 and CDR2 are LGHNA and YSLEER. In DNA form, the CDR3 reads TGCGCCAGCAGCTATACCCGGGGGGATACGCAGTATTTT. Residues: CASSYTRGDTQYF.

V is TRBV5-1 and J is TRBJ2-1; 8 bases align to TRBD2. The CDR3 is made up of 16 amino acids. The V gene's germline CDR1 is SGHRS and CDR2 YFSETQ. Germline trimming cut 0 bases from V and 9 bases from J; bases unmatched to any gene: 11. The CDR3 nucleotides read TGCGCCAGCAGCTTGGGTGGGACTAGTCCCTTCAGTGAGCAGTTCTTC. It encodes CASSLGGTSPFSEQFF.

V gene TRBV2 combines with J gene TRBJ1-1, with 7 positions matching TRBD1. The ends lost 7 bases at V and 1 base at J; junction bases unmatched: 3. The germline V gene encodes CDR1 SNHLY and CDR2 FYNNEI. CDR3 length equals 13 residues. CDR3 loop: CASTGTANTEAFF. The DNA for the CDR3 is TGTGCCAGCACCGGGACAGCGAACACTGAAGCTTTCTTT.

J is TRBJ2-3 and V is TRBV28; 8 nucleotides line up with TRBD2. Germline V gene lookup returns CDR1 MDHEN and CDR2 SYDVKM. This CDR3 is 15 amino acids long. V was pared by 7 bases and J by 0 bases, with 6 bases of the junction left unmatched. DNA of the CDR3: TGTGCCAGCATAGGTAGCGGGACCAGCACAGATACGCAGTATTTT. Its translation is CASIGSGTSTDTQYF.

This chain joins TRBV4-2 and TRBJ1-5, with TRBD1 matching 8 bases. From germline, CDR1 is LGHNA and CDR2 YNFKEQ. The length of the CDR3 is 14 residues. Unmatched junction bases numbered 4, after V lost 3 bases and J lost 6 bases. The CDR3 nucleotides read TGTGCCAGCAGCCACGGACAGGGAGGTCAGCCCCAGCATTTT. It yields the protein CASSHGQGGQPQHF.

The chain joins TRBV5-4 to TRBJ2-7, with 8 bases aligning to TRBD2. CDR3 length equals 14 residues. Per germline, CDR1 SGHNT and CDR2 YYREEE (reference sequence). The ends lost 4 bases at V and 2 bases at J; junction bases unmatched: 5. CDR3: CASSVAGRTYEQYF. DNA for the CDR3: TGTGCCAGCAGCGTAGCGGGACGGACCTACGAGCAGTACTTC.

V usage is TRBV6-5 and J usage is TRBJ2-3, with 10 bases lining up with TRBD1. Germline values: CDR1 MNHEY, CDR2 SVGAGI. V trimming: 11 bases; J trimming: 4 bases; junction bases outside the gene matches: 9. The CDR3 has 14 residues. The CDR3 loop reads CAGRGQGVPDTQYF. The CDR3, as DNA: TGTGCCGGTCGCGGACAGGGGGTCCCAGATACGCAGTATTTT.

A remark on this clone: This CDR3 is also generated by other DNA sequences in the sample. The chain uses TRBV19 and TRBJ1-5; 12 bases fit TRBD1. The germline gives CDR1 LNHDA, CDR2 SQIVND (reference sequence). The CDR3 is 16 amino acids. V shed 2 bases, J shed 6 bases, and the junction held 5 bases outside the gene matches. CDR3 region: CASSIPGQGARQPQHF. In DNA form, the CDR3 reads TGTGCCAGTAGTATACCGGGACAGGGGGCTCGTCAGCCCCAGCATTTT.

Only a few counts were recorded for this clone. CDR3: CASSLRRTGGQPQHF. CDR3 nucleotide sequence: TGTGCCAGCAGCCTCCGTAGGACAGGGGGTCAGCCCCAGCATTTT. This chain links TRBV5-6 with TRBJ1-5; 10 bases are shared with TRBD1. The CDR3 spans 15 residues. Trimming took 4 bases from V and 6 from J; bases not matched to a gene: 7. Germline V gives CDR1 SGHDT, CDR2 YYEEEE.

The chain employs TRBV29-1 and TRBJ1-5; D ambiguous. CDR1 and CDR2 from the germline V gene are SQVTM and ANQGSEA. The CDR3 totals 13 residues. Trimming took off 3 bases at V and 7 bases at J, with 13 bases between the two ends. The CDR3 reads CSVDLGAGQPQHF. DNA of the CDR3: TGCAGCGTTGATTTGGGCGCGGGACAGCCCCAGCATTTT.

This clone was found a few times. Other DNA sequences in the same sample also yield this CDR3. The rearrangement uses TRBV28 and TRBJ2-3; TRBD1 matches at 8 bases. CDR3 length: 16 residues. Germline lookup yields CDR1 MDHEN and CDR2 SYDVKM. The trim removed 3 bases at V and 1 base at J, leaving 6 bases unmatched. CDR3 region: CASSFPGQGGTDTQYF. The CDR3 nucleotides are TGTGCCAGCAGTTTCCCCGGACAGGGAGGCACAGATACGCAGTATTTT.

The chain employs TRBV11-1 and TRBJ2-2, with 8 bases lining up with TRBD1. This CDR3 region has 15 residues. V lost 5 bases and J lost 5; bases outside the gene matches: 7. Germline CDR1 reads SGHAT; CDR2 reads FQDESV (reference sequence). This CDR3 reads CASSPRTGRTGELFF. DNA for the CDR3: TGTGCCAGCAGCCCACGGACAGGGAGGACCGGGGAGCTGTTTTTT.

The chain couples TRBV5-1 to TRBJ2-3, with a weak D call TRBD2 (6 bases). From germline, CDR1 is SGHRS and CDR2 YFSETQ. The CDR3 contains 14 residues. With 0 bases removed from V and 6 bases from J, the gap between germline ends came to 11 bases. The chain's CDR3 is CASSLGGLWDTQYF. CDR3 nucleotide sequence: TGCGCCAGCAGCTTGGGGGGACTCTGGGATACGCAGTATTTT.

This clone was observed a handful of times. This chain joins TRBV11-2 and TRBJ2-3, with D perhaps TRBD1 (5 bases). CDR3 length: 15 amino acids. V lost 0 bases, J lost 2 bases, and 9 bases lay in between. Germline CDR1 SGHAT, CDR2 FQNNGV. Here the CDR3 reads CASSLEIRATDTQYF. CDR3 nucleotides: TGTGCCAGCAGCTTAGAAATCAGGGCCACAGATACGCAGTATTTT. The complete variable domain, with remaining parts taken from reference TRBV11-2 and TRBJ2-3, reads EAGVAQSPRYKIIEKRQSVAFWCNPISGHATLYWYQQILGQGPKLLIQFQNNGVVDDSQLPKDRFSAERLKGVDSTLKIQPAKLEDSAVYLCASSLEIRATDTQYFGPGTRLTVL.

Details on this clone: In the same sample, other DNA sequences code for this CDR3. J is TRBJ1-2 and V is TRBV6-5; 7 nucleotides match TRBD1. V gave up 0 bases and J gave up 8 bases; unmatched junction bases: 3. The CDR3 is 13 amino acids. Germline loops: CDR1 MNHEY, CDR2 SVGAGI. CDR3 loop: CASSYSTGHGYTF. The DNA of the CDR3 is TGTGCCAGCAGTTACTCGACAGGGCACGGCTACACCTTC.

A few counts support this clone. The V call is TRBV7-9, the J call TRBJ2-5; TRBD1 matches 9 bases. The end of the DNA fits TRBJ2-7 better, so the J call may be wrong. The CDR3 has 16 amino acids. CDR1 SEHNR and CDR2 FQNEAQ come from the germline V gene (reference sequence). CDR3 DNA sequence: TGTGCCAGCAGCTTAGCGAGGGGACAGGGTAGTTACGAGCAGTACTTC. It codes for CASSLARGQGSYEQYF.

V gene TRBV4-3 combines with J gene TRBJ2-3, with D uncertain. CDR1 and CDR2 (germline): LGHNA, YSLEER. The germline V and J ends were trimmed by 0 bases and 0 bases, with 22 bases remaining between them. The CDR3 has 20 amino acids. CDR3: CASSQDVKRRGSSSTDTQYF. CDR3 bases: TGCGCCAGCAGCCAAGATGTTAAGAGGCGTGGCAGCTCTAGCACAGATACGCAGTATTTT.

The gene calls are TRBV23-1 and TRBJ1-2; the D is unclear. TRBV23-1 belongs to the ORF category, with a function that is uncertain. This CDR3 comprises 15 residues. Trimming stripped 0 bases from V and 0 bases from J, with 8 bases between. CDR3 residues: CASSQSSSANYGYTF. CDR3 DNA sequence: TGCGCCAGCAGTCAATCGTCAAGCGCTAACTATGGCTACACCTTC.

In this sample, this clone turned up many times. The rearrangement uses TRBV10-3 and TRBJ2-7, with TRBD1 identical over 7 bases. After removal of 10 bases from V and 3 bases from J, the junction contained 12 bases not matched to a gene. The length of the CDR3 is 14 residues. Looked up from germline, CDR1 is ENHRY and CDR2 is SYGVKD. In nucleotides, the CDR3 is TGTGCCACCACGAGACAGGGATCGGTCTACGAGCAGTACTTC. It yields the protein CATTRQGSVYEQYF.

The chain joins TRBV19 to TRBJ2-1, with 9 bases fitting TRBD2. V lost 7 bases, J lost 7 bases, and 8 bases stayed unmatched. The CDR3 consists of 14 residues. The V gene's germline CDR1 is LNHDA and CDR2 SQIVND (reference sequence). DNA of the CDR3: TGTGCCAGTACCGTAGCGGGGGCGCGGAATGAGCAGTTCTTC. Protein sequence: CASTVAGARNEQFF.

This clone came up once. The chain couples TRBV7-2 to TRBJ2-7; a possible D gene is TRBD1 (6 bases). Germline V gene data show CDR1 as SGHTA and CDR2 as FQGNSA. V lost 2 bases and J lost 2, with 10 bases in between. There are 14 residues in the CDR3. CDR3 loop: CASSLRGKPYEQYF. CDR3 bases: TGTGCCAGCAGCTTAAGGGGGAAACCCTACGAGCAGTACTTC.

The rearrangement uses TRBV11-3 and TRBJ1-5; D uncertain. Germline V gives CDR1 SGHNT, CDR2 YENEEA. Between the trimmed V and J ends, which lost 0 bases and 3 bases, there was a span of 9 bases. The CDR3 extends over 15 amino acids. CDR3 sequence: CASSLDSQANQPQHF. For the CDR3, the DNA is TGTGCCAGCAGCTTAGATTCCCAGGCCAATCAGCCCCAGCATTTT.